The 32 T cell receptor beta chains reported below all come from one sample, sequenced in a study of T cells in Graves' hyperthyroidism and ophthalmopathy (dated 2019 in TCRdb). Library preparation employed multiplex PCR. The instrument given in TCRdb is Illumina HiSeq 2000. The TCR beta CDR3 regions were amplified from RNA transcripts. A first-round RT-PCR of the TCR CDR3 used the HTBI primer set with the Qiagen OneStep RT-PCR kit. TCRdb reanalyzed the raw reads on its own, using fastp at Q25 for trimming and MiXCR for clone calling, and kept in-frame beta chains. A single entry per CDR3 protein holds the most common genes and DNA from its merged rows. In all, the sample holds 750,000 to 900,000 distinct CDR3 sequences, and more than 30% of those were seen once. 7.5% to 9.5% of the sample is taken by the ten largest. The sample taken for sequencing was blood. These receptors were collected from a man aged 18 to 30 with Graves' hyperthyroidism.

This clonotype appeared a few times. A junction boundary mismatches the germline segment, possibly from a read error. This rearrangement joins TRBV11-2 to TRBJ1-6; a weak D match, TRBD1 (6 bases). This CDR3 spans 17 amino acids. CDR1 and CDR2 from the germline V gene are SGHAT and FQNNGV. CDR3 DNA: TGCGCCAGCAGCCAAACCAGGGGTCTCTCCTATAATTCACCCCTCCACTTT. Its translation: CASSQTRGLSYNSPLHF.

CDR3 residues: CASSEPGQGPYEQYF. The DNA for the CDR3 is TGTGCCAGCAGCGAACCTGGCCAGGGCCCGTACGAGCAGTACTTC. This rearrangement joins TRBV7-9 to TRBJ2-7, with D perhaps matching TRBD1 (5 bases). Germline V gene data show CDR1 as SEHNR and CDR2 as FQNEAQ (reference sequence). With 5 bases removed from V and 4 bases from J, the gap between germline ends came to 18 bases. The length of the CDR3 is 15 residues.

Regarding this clonotype: A single base separates this from a much larger clone, so it may be a read error. The V and J genes are TRBV9 and TRBJ1-1, with D maybe TRBD1 (5 bases). The germline CDR1 and CDR2 sequences are SGDLS and YYNGEE. CDR3 length: 13 amino acids. Trimming removed 3 bases from V and 4 bases from J, with 10 bases in between. Here the CDR3 reads CASSASGLTEAFF. CDR3 bases: TGTGCCAGCAGCGCCTCAGGGCTCACTGAAGCTTTCTTT.

J is TRBJ2-5 and V is TRBV5-1; 11 positions agree with TRBD2. The J segment lost 5 bases and the V segment lost 4 bases, leaving 7 bases of the junction unmatched. The germline V gene encodes CDR1 SGHRS and CDR2 YFSETQ. The CDR3 spans 15 residues. The CDR3 spells CASSVIAGGMETQYF. The DNA of the CDR3 is TGCGCCAGCAGCGTAATAGCGGGGGGGATGGAGACCCAGTACTTC.

About this clonotype itself: Its ends do not fully match the called genes, so a read error is possible. The V and J genes are TRBV7-2 and TRBJ1-3; no definite D call. The CDR3 is made up of 15 amino acids. From germline, CDR1 is SGHTA and CDR2 FQGNSA. CDR3 amino acids: CASSQDPYSGNTIYF. CDR3 DNA sequence: TGCGCCAGCAGCCAAGATCCCTACTCTGGAAACACCATATATTTT.

This chain joins TRBV7-2 and TRBJ1-6, with TRBD1 identical over 9 bases. The junction had 4 bases not matched to a gene; V was cut back by 5 bases and J by 5 bases. Per the germline V gene, CDR1 is SGHTA and CDR2 is FQGNSA. This CDR3 has 15 residues. Here the CDR3 DNA reads TGTGCCAGCAGCCAAGGACAGGGGCATAATTCACCCCTCCACTTT. Translation: CASSQGQGHNSPLHF. Supplemented by reference TRBV7-2 and TRBJ1-6, the full variable domain reads GAGVSQSPSNKVTEKGKDVELRCDPISGHTALYWYRQSLGQGLEFLIYFQGNSAPDKSGLPSDRFSAERTGGSVSTLTIQRTQQEDSAVYLCASSQGQGHNSPLHFGNGTRLTVT.

This clonotype was counted at least ten times. The chain has TRBV20-1 and TRBJ2-7; D gene unclear. CDR1 is DFQATT and CDR2 is SNEGSKA in the germline V gene (reference sequence). With 1 base removed from V and 3 bases from J, the gap between germline ends came to 13 bases. The CDR3 consists of 14 residues. CDR3 protein: CSARVGNGFYEQYF. CDR3 DNA: TGCAGTGCTAGAGTTGGCAACGGGTTCTACGAGCAGTACTTC.

V is TRBV7-2 and J is TRBJ1-2, with a possible D match to TRBD1 (6 bases). The germline CDR1 and CDR2 sequences are SGHTA and FQGNSA. The CDR3 runs to 14 residues. Trimming took off 4 bases at V and 10 bases at J, with 19 bases between the two ends. CDR3 residues: CASSSFSGQSDYTF. CDR3 bases: TGTGCCAGCAGCTCTTTCTCGGGACAATCGGACTACACCTTC.

The chain couples TRBV12-3 or TRBV12-4 to TRBJ1-4; D not certain. This CDR3 has 15 residues. Trimming shortened V by 5 bases and J by 4 bases, and 14 bases separated the two germline ends. The CDR3 nucleotides read TGTGCCAGCAGTCCCGAGGGCCCTATTAATGAAAAACTGTTTTTT. Encoded protein: CASSPEGPINEKLFF.

This chain uses TRBV25-1 with TRBJ2-2, with 11 nucleotides matching TRBD2. Germline V lookup: CDR1 MGHDK, CDR2 SYGVNS. The CDR3 is 17 residues long. V trimming: 4 bases; J trimming: 1 base; junction bases outside the gene matches: 5. The CDR3 bases are TGTGCCAGCAGTGCCACAACTAGCGGGAGGAACACCGGGGAGCTGTTTTTT. This gives the protein CASSATTSGRNTGELFF. The whole variable domain, filled in from reference TRBV25-1 and TRBJ2-2, reads EADIYQTPRYLVIGTGKKITLECSQTMGHDKMYWYQQDPGMELHLIHYSYGVNSTEKGDLSSESTVSRIRTEHFPLTLESARPSHTSQYLCASSATTSGRNTGELFFGEGSRLTVL.

This sequence joins TRBV7-6 and TRBJ1-5, with TRBD1 as a possible D gene (6 bases). The V gene's germline CDR1 is SGHVS and CDR2 FNYEAQ. Trimming stripped 5 bases from V and 6 bases from J, with 17 bases between. This CDR3 contains 15 residues. CDR3 DNA: TGTGCCAGCAGCCAAGAACAGGGCCTTGGTCAGCCCCAGCATTTT. This translates into CASSQEQGLGQPQHF.

V gene TRBV20-1 combines with J gene TRBJ2-7; D is possibly TRBD1 or TRBD2 (5 bases each). Germline V lookup: CDR1 DFQATT, CDR2 SNEGSKA (reference sequence). The CDR3 contains 13 residues. V dropped 3 bases and J dropped 7 bases, with 16 bases sitting between them. In DNA form, the CDR3 reads TGCAGTGCTAGGATAGAGGGGTCGGGGGAGCAGTACTTC. It specifies CSARIEGSGEQYF.

The chain uses TRBV20-1 and TRBJ1-5; D remains unclear. Germline CDR1 DFQATT, CDR2 SNEGSKA (reference sequence). This CDR3 has 13 amino acids. The V end was cut by 0 bases, the J end by 11 bases, with 14 bases between. The CDR3 DNA reads TGCAGTGCTAGAGACCTAGCGGAAGAGACCCAGCATTTT. Translation: CSARDLAEETQHF.

This clonotype was counted at least ten times. CDR3 coding DNA: TGTGCCAGCAGCCTCGACAGGCCTAACTCTGGAAACACCATATATTTT. This sequence encodes CASSLDRPNSGNTIYF. The genes are TRBV7-6 and TRBJ1-3; weak D call: TRBD1 (6 bases). V lost 5 bases and J 0 bases, leaving 14 bases between the germline ends. The CDR3 has 16 residues. Germline-derived CDR1 and CDR2 are SGHVS and FNYEAQ.

The genes are TRBV6-1 and TRBJ1-4, with no clear D. Germline CDR1 MNHNS, CDR2 SASEGT. This CDR3 is 15 amino acids long. Trimming stripped 1 base from V and 3 bases from J, with 9 bases between. The CDR3 nucleotides are TGTGCCAGCAGTGAAGGGTACCTACCTAATGAAAAACTGTTTTTT. Protein product: CASSEGYLPNEKLFF.

CDR3 protein: CASSPQPEGGRETQYF. The CDR3 DNA follows: TGTGCCAGCAGCCCCCAGCCGGAGGGGGGGCGGGAGACCCAGTACTTC. The chain has TRBV9 and TRBJ2-5; TRBD2 is a possible D gene (7 bases). The CDR3 spans 16 residues. Trimming shortened V by 4 bases and J by 5 bases, and 21 bases separated the two germline ends. In germline, CDR1 is SGDLS, CDR2 YYNGEE.

The V gene is TRBV11-3, the J gene TRBJ1-4; D is perhaps TRBD1 (5 bases). The germline V gene has CDR1 SGHNT and CDR2 YENEEA. The V end was cut by 0 bases, the J end by 0 bases, with 11 bases between. This CDR3 comprises 17 residues. The CDR3 DNA is TGTGCCAGCAGCTTAGATCGGGGGAGTGCAACTAATGAAAAACTGTTTTTT. Encoded protein: CASSLDRGSATNEKLFF. The full variable domain, its missing parts supplied by reference TRBV11-3 and TRBJ1-4, is EAGVVQSPRYKIIEKKQPVAFWCNPISGHNTLYWYLQNLGQGPELLIRYENEEAVDDSQLPKDRFSAERLKGVDSTLKIQPAELGDSAVYLCASSLDRGSATNEKLFFGSGTQLSVL.

The V gene is TRBV6-6, the J gene TRBJ1-2; a weak D match, TRBD1 (5 bases). Trimming pared 0 bases from V and 6 bases from J, leaving 11 bases between. The CDR3 runs to 14 residues. The germline V gene has CDR1 MNHNY and CDR2 SVGAGI (reference sequence). The chain's CDR3 is CASSYSGVPDGYTF. The DNA for the CDR3 is TGTGCCAGCAGTTACTCGGGGGTCCCAGATGGCTACACCTTC.

The chain is built from TRBV7-9 and TRBJ2-7; TRBD2 aligns across 12 bases. V was clipped by 6 bases and J by 5 bases; unmatched bases: 11. This CDR3 is 16 amino acids long. Germline-derived CDR1 and CDR2 are SEHNR and FQNEAQ (reference sequence). The CDR3 DNA reads TGTGCCAGCAGTTCCCCCTGGACTAGCGGGGAGAACGAGCAGTACTTC. It yields the protein CASSSPWTSGENEQYF. Filled out from reference TRBV7-9 and TRBJ2-7, the complete variable domain reads DTGVSQNPRHKITKRGQNVTFRCDPISEHNRLYWYRQTLGQGPEFLTYFQNEAQLEKSRLLSDRFSAERPKGSFSTLEIQRTEQGDSAMYLCASSSPWTSGENEQYFGPGTRLTVT.

This chain connects TRBV7-2 to TRBJ2-5, with 11 bases matching TRBD2. With 5 bases clipped from V and 4 bases from J, the junction kept 9 bases outside the gene matches. Germline-derived CDR1 and CDR2 are SGHTA and FQGNSA. The CDR3 totals 16 residues. The CDR3 here is CASSAWGLAGGETQYF. In DNA, the CDR3 is TGTGCCAGCAGCGCTTGGGGGCTAGCGGGGGGAGAGACCCAGTACTTC.

The chain combines TRBV12-3 or TRBV12-4 with TRBJ2-2; D is possibly TRBD2 (5 bases). The CDR3 runs to 17 residues. V shed 1 base and J shed 6 bases, with 18 bases lying between them. In nucleotides, the CDR3 is TGTGCCAGCAGTTTAGTAAATTCGAGGGTACGGGCCGGGGAGCTGTTTTTT. It yields the protein CASSLVNSRVRAGELFF.

This clonotype was counted only a few times. V gene TRBV12-3 or TRBV12-4 combines with J gene TRBJ2-5; perhaps TRBD2 as D (5 bases). V was cut by 5 bases and J by 5 bases, with 15 bases left in between. The CDR3 loop spans 14 amino acids. This chain's CDR3 is CASSGRTFGETQYF. In DNA, the CDR3 is TGTGCCAGCAGTGGAAGGACTTTCGGGGAGACCCAGTACTTC.

This clonotype was found a few times. The V gene is TRBV13, the J gene TRBJ1-1; TRBD1 is a possible D gene (6 bases). Deletions cut 5 bases from V and 4 bases from J, with 14 bases between. The CDR3 runs to 14 residues. Germline CDR1 is PRHDT and CDR2 is FYEKMQ (reference sequence). The CDR3 loop reads CASSISRGPTEAFF. DNA of the CDR3: TGTGCCAGCAGCATATCACGGGGGCCCACTGAAGCTTTCTTT. Looking up the rest from reference TRBV13 and TRBJ1-1 gives the full variable domain: AAGVIQSPRHLIKEKRETATLKCYPIPRHDTVYWYQQGPGQDPQFLISFYEKMQSDKGSIPDRFSAQQFSDYHSELNMSSLELGDSALYFCASSISRGPTEAFFGQGTRLTVV.

This clonotype turned up a few times. The chain employs TRBV9 and TRBJ1-1, with D hard to call. The CDR3 loop spans 13 amino acids. In germline, CDR1 is SGDLS, CDR2 YYNGEE. V shed 4 bases and J shed 6 bases, with 13 bases lying between them. The CDR3 DNA sequence: TGTGCCAGCAGCCCCTGGGGAGGCCCTGAAGCTTTCTTT. It translates to CASSPWGGPEAFF.

The sample holds many counts of this clonotype. The chain combines TRBV7-2 with TRBJ2-7; TRBD2 aligns across 7 bases. The CDR3 has 15 residues. CDR1 is SGHTA and CDR2 is FQGNSA in the germline V gene. The trim removed 7 bases at V and 5 bases at J, leaving 14 bases unmatched. In DNA, the CDR3 is TGTGCCAGCACCCCCCGGGAACTAGCGAGGGACGAGCAGTACTTC. Protein product: CASTPRELARDEQYF.

This clonotype was recorded at least ten times. V is TRBV29-1 and J is TRBJ2-2; weak D call: TRBD1 (6 bases). Germline-derived CDR1 and CDR2 are SQVTM and ANQGSEA. V lost 7 bases and J lost 0, with 9 bases in between. This CDR3 is 13 amino acids long. CDR3 sequence: CSGQVTNTGELFF. DNA for the CDR3: TGCAGCGGACAGGTCACGAACACCGGGGAGCTGTTTTTT.

Notes on this clonotype: One base away lies a much larger clone, so this may be a sequencing read error. The gene calls are TRBV29-1 and TRBJ2-5; TRBD2 aligns across 7 bases. CDR3 length equals 12 residues. Germline V gives CDR1 SQVTM, CDR2 ANQGSEA. The CDR3 coding sequence is TGCAGTGCTAGTGTAGCGGGAGAGACCCAGTACTTC. Translating gives CSASVAGETQYF.

V is TRBV12-3 or TRBV12-4 and J is TRBJ2-5; maybe TRBD2 (5 bases). The length of the CDR3 is 14 residues. V was shortened by 6 bases and J by 5 bases, with 16 bases between the two germline ends. The CDR3 loop is CASSRPWRGETQYF. The CDR3 coding sequence is TGTGCCAGCAGCAGACCCTGGAGAGGGGAGACCCAGTACTTC.

The table lists this clonotype with many counts. This chain joins TRBV29-1 and TRBJ1-2; D is uncertain. Trimming took off 5 bases at V and 3 bases at J, with 16 bases between the two ends. This CDR3 region has 14 residues. The germline gives CDR1 SQVTM, CDR2 ANQGSEA. For the CDR3, the DNA is TGCAGCGTTTCCCCCAGGTTCTTGGACTATGGCTACACCTTC. Translation gives CSVSPRFLDYGYTF.

Note on this clonotype: A read error may be the cause here, since a much bigger clone is one base away. The chain uses TRBV2 and TRBJ2-2; 7 nucleotides line up with TRBD1. This CDR3 contains 15 residues. From germline, CDR1 is SNHLY and CDR2 FYNNEI. For the CDR3, the DNA is TGTACCAGCAGACCACGAACACAGGGGACCGGGGAGCTGTTTTTT. Translated, it gives CTSRPRTQGTGELFF.

This clonotype was seen more than once but under ten times. The chain links TRBV2 to TRBJ1-1; D might be TRBD1 (5 bases). Germline assignment: CDR1 SNHLY and CDR2 FYNNEI. Trimming cost V 4 bases and J 11 bases, with 20 bases left between them. The CDR3 spans 14 residues. The CDR3 here is CASSGVGGDAAAFF. The CDR3 DNA follows: TGTGCCAGCAGTGGGGTTGGGGGAGATGCGGCCGCTTTCTTT.

As concerns this clonotype: A much larger clonotype is one base distant, so this may be a read error. The chain employs TRBV10-3 and TRBJ2-7; TRBD1 agrees at 9 bases. The length of the CDR3 is 14 residues. CDR1 is ENHRY and CDR2 is SYGVKD in the germline V gene. The CDR3 loop reads CAIRSDRGNYEQCF. The DNA of the CDR3 is TGTGCCATCAGATCCGACAGGGGGAACTACGAGCAGTGCTTC.